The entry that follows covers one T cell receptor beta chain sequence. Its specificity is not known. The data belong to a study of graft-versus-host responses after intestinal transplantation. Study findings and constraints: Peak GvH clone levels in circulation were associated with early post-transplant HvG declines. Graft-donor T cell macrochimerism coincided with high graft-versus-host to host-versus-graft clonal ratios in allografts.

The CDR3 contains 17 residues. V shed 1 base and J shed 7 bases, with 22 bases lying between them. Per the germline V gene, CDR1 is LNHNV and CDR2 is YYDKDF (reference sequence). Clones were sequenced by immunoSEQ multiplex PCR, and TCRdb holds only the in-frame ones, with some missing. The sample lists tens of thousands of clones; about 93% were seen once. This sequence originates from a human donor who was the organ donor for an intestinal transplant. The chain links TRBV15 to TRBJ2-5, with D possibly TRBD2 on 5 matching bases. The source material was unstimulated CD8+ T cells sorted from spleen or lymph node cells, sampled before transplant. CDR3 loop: CATSRVGEGAHIRTQYF. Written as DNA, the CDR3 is TGTGCCACCAGCAGAGTGGGTGAGGGCGCCCATATCAGGACCCAGTACTTC.